The 18 T cell receptor beta chains below were found in one sample sequenced in a study of glioma-infiltrating T cells after dendritic cell vaccination. Profiled with immunoSEQ multiplex PCR; TCRdb holds only in-frame clones, not every one. The sample holds about 99,000 clones, over 80% seen once. Regarding time point: after dendritic cell vaccination, including at tumor progression/relapse. The source material was blood, sampled after dendritic cell vaccination. All receptors derive from a human donor with glioblastoma.

This clone appeared a single time. This chain connects TRBV19 to TRBJ1-5; TRBD1 might be the D (6 bases). Trimming removed 5 bases at V and 6 bases at J, with 17 bases between. Germline assignment: CDR1 LNHDA and CDR2 SQIVND (reference sequence). This CDR3 spans 15 amino acids. The chain's CDR3 is CASSSFHRVGQPQHF. The CDR3 bases are TGTGCCAGTAGTTCCTTCCACAGGGTTGGTCAGCCCCAGCATTTT.

Here the CDR3 reads CASMGDYTGELFF. The CDR3 DNA follows: TGTGCCAGCATGGGGGACTATACCGGGGAGCTGTTTTTT. The chain couples TRBV6-6 to TRBJ2-2; 7 bases line up with TRBD2. V dropped 7 bases and J dropped 5; count of bases not matched to a gene: 4. The CDR3 runs 13 residues. Germline V lookup: CDR1 MNHNY, CDR2 SVGAGI (reference sequence).

The chain carries TRBV29-1 and TRBJ1-1; 8 bases agree with TRBD1. Germline CDR1 and CDR2: SQVTM and ANQGSEA. CDR3 size: 12 residues. V was pared by 6 bases and J by 4 bases, with 4 bases of the junction left unmatched. In DNA form, the CDR3 reads TGCAGCGTAGACACAGGGGGCACTGAAGCTTTCTTT. Protein product: CSVDTGGTEAFF.

The chain is built from TRBV27 and TRBJ2-7, with a weak D call TRBD1 (5 bases). Trimming stripped 2 bases from V and 0 bases from J, with 8 bases between. The CDR3 totals 14 residues. Germline lookup yields CDR1 MNHEY and CDR2 SMNVEV (reference sequence). The DNA for the CDR3 is TGTGCCAGCAGTTTAACAGGAGTCTCCTACGAGCAGTACTTC. Residues: CASSLTGVSYEQYF.

This clone has only one observation. The rearrangement links TRBV28 to TRBJ1-2, with TRBD1 matching 11 bases. The J segment lost 3 bases and the V segment lost 2 bases, leaving 5 bases of the junction unmatched. The CDR3 runs 16 residues. The germline CDR1 and CDR2 sequences are MDHEN and SYDVKM. The CDR3 sequence is CASSLRTGGADYGYTF. The DNA for the CDR3 is TGTGCCAGCAGTTTACGGACAGGGGGCGCCGACTATGGCTACACCTTC.

This clone has just one count. The chain recombines TRBV5-6 with TRBJ2-7; a weak D match, TRBD2 (6 bases). Trimming stripped 0 bases from V and 10 bases from J, with 11 bases between. The germline CDR1 and CDR2 sequences are SGHDT and YYEEEE. The CDR3 runs to 12 residues. The CDR3 DNA reads as TGTGCCAGCAGCTTGGCGGGGGTCGGACAGTACTTC. The encoded protein is CASSLAGVGQYF.

This clone was seen a few times. This chain joins TRBV20-1 and TRBJ1-2; 11 bases map to TRBD1. Germline V gene data show CDR1 as DFQATT and CDR2 as SNEGSKA (reference sequence). V lost 7 bases, J lost 8 bases, and 3 bases stayed unmatched. This CDR3 has 11 amino acids. The chain's CDR3 is CSGRTGGGYTF. The CDR3 region has the DNA TGCAGTGGGAGGACAGGGGGCGGCTACACCTTC.

The chain has TRBV2 and TRBJ1-4, with 8 bases identical to TRBD1. There are 17 residues in the CDR3. Germline lookup yields CDR1 SNHLY and CDR2 FYNNEI. Trimming at V came to 6 bases and at J to 3 bases, leaving 12 bases not matched to a gene. CDR3 sequence: CASRGRDRREANEKLFF. The CDR3 DNA sequence: TGTGCCAGCAGGGGCCGGGACAGGCGAGAGGCTAATGAAAAACTGTTTTTT.

In nucleotides, the CDR3 is TGTGCCAGCAGCGAAAACAGGGGCAATCAGCCCCAGCATTTT. Translated, it gives CASSENRGNQPQHF. The chain has TRBV2 and TRBJ1-5; possible D gene TRBD1, 6 bases. Trimming pared 6 bases from V and 2 bases from J, leaving 11 bases between. The CDR3 consists of 14 residues. Germline CDR1 SNHLY, CDR2 FYNNEI.

This sequence joins TRBV27 and TRBJ1-2, with a tentative D call TRBD1 (6 bases). With 4 bases removed from V and 6 bases from J, the gap between germline ends came to 18 bases. Germline assignment: CDR1 MNHEY and CDR2 SMNVEV (reference sequence). CDR3 size: 15 residues. The CDR3 DNA reads as TGTGCCAGCAGTTCCTGGGGGAAGGGGGTTGATGGCTACACCTTC. Translating it yields CASSSWGKGVDGYTF.

V usage is TRBV4-1 and J usage is TRBJ1-2, with TRBD1 matching over 8 bases. This CDR3 contains 14 residues. Trimming removed 2 bases from V and 2 bases from J; junction bases left unmatched: 1. In germline, CDR1 is MGHRA, CDR2 YSYEKL. The CDR3 DNA reads TGCGCCAGCAGCCAAAACAGGGGGAACTATGGCTACACCTTC. As protein: CASSQNRGNYGYTF.

This clone was observed a single time. This rearrangement joins TRBV5-1 to TRBJ2-3; 15 nucleotides match TRBD2. Germline assignment: CDR1 SGHRS and CDR2 YFSETQ. J was trimmed by 5 bases and V by 4 bases; bases with no gene match: 8. The CDR3 is 17 residues long. This CDR3 is CASSPGLAGGLLDTQYF. Written as DNA, the CDR3 is TGCGCCAGCAGCCCGGGACTAGCGGGAGGTTTATTAGATACGCAGTATTTT. The complete variable domain, with remaining parts taken from reference TRBV5-1 and TRBJ2-3, reads KAGVTQTPRYLIKTRGQQVTLSCSPISGHRSVSWYQQTPGQGLQFLFEYFSETQRNKGNFPGRFSGRQFSNSRSEMNVSTLELGDSALYLCASSPGLAGGLLDTQYFGPGTRLTVL.

This clone was seen just once. V gene TRBV6-5 combines with J gene TRBJ2-2, with D possibly being TRBD1 (5 bases). Trimming left V 7 bases short and J 1 base short, with 7 bases between. The germline CDR1 and CDR2 sequences are MNHEY and SVGAGI. CDR3 length: 13 residues. The CDR3 DNA follows: TGTGCCAGCAAAACAGGGAACACCGGGGAGCTGTTTTTT. As protein: CASKTGNTGELFF.

This chain joins TRBV5-1 and TRBJ2-3; D remains unclear. Germline values: CDR1 SGHRS, CDR2 YFSETQ. There are 14 residues in the CDR3. V lost 1 base, J lost 5 bases, and 11 bases lay in between. CDR3: CASSLSVPKDTQYF. The CDR3 DNA sequence: TGCGCCAGCAGCTTGAGTGTTCCTAAAGATACGCAGTATTTT. The variable domain in full, completed from reference TRBV5-1 and TRBJ2-3, reads KAGVTQTPRYLIKTRGQQVTLSCSPISGHRSVSWYQQTPGQGLQFLFEYFSETQRNKGNFPGRFSGRQFSNSRSEMNVSTLELGDSALYLCASSLSVPKDTQYFGPGTRLTVL.

The chain links TRBV11-2 to TRBJ2-3, with D tentatively TRBD1 (7 bases). Germline V lookup: CDR1 SGHAT, CDR2 FQNNGV. V shed 5 bases and J shed 4 bases, with 16 bases lying between them. The CDR3 has 15 amino acids. DNA of the CDR3: TGTGCCAGCAGCCCTCAGGGGGAGGCGGCAGATACGCAGTATTTT. Translated, it gives CASSPQGEAADTQYF. The variable domain in full, completed from reference TRBV11-2 and TRBJ2-3, reads EAGVAQSPRYKIIEKRQSVAFWCNPISGHATLYWYQQILGQGPKLLIQFQNNGVVDDSQLPKDRFSAERLKGVDSTLKIQPAKLEDSAVYLCASSPQGEAADTQYFGPGTRLTVL.

The chain employs TRBV7-6 and TRBJ2-5, with 8 bases lining up with TRBD1. The length of the CDR3 is 16 residues. Germline loops: CDR1 SGHVS, CDR2 FNYEAQ. V was clipped by 4 bases and J by 4 bases; unmatched bases: 11. The CDR3 loop is CASSSWTTGVAETQYF. In DNA form, the CDR3 reads TGTGCCAGCAGCTCCTGGACGACAGGGGTGGCAGAGACCCAGTACTTC.

The chain has TRBV5-1 and TRBJ2-7, with 7 bases lining up with TRBD1. Germline CDR1 and CDR2: SGHRS and YFSETQ. J was trimmed by 5 bases and V by 3 bases; bases with no gene match: 8. CDR3 length equals 14 residues. This chain's CDR3 is CASSYGQDNHEQYF. In DNA form, the CDR3 reads TGCGCCAGCAGCTACGGACAGGATAACCACGAGCAGTACTTC.

This chain links TRBV29-1 with TRBJ2-3; 9 bases match TRBD1. The V gene end was trimmed by 5 bases and the J gene end by 1 base; junction bases not matched to a gene: 4. CDR3 size: 14 residues. The germline V gene has CDR1 SQVTM and CDR2 ANQGSEA. CDR3 sequence (DNA): TGCAGCGTTTTACAGGGGGCCGGCACAGATACGCAGTATTTT. Its translation: CSVLQGAGTDTQYF.